This T cell receptor beta chain was retrieved from a study of blood T cell repertoires in COVID-19. At the level of the study: From the United States, Italy and Spain came samples of acute and convalescent COVID-19. Sources were T cells, B-cell-depleted T cells, or PBMCs; the material itself was cDNA or gDNA.

Germline assignment: CDR1 SGHRS and CDR2 YFSETQ. Trimming at V came to 7 bases and at J to 7 bases, leaving 16 bases not matched to a gene. The CDR3 totals 15 residues. Original analysis: From reference gene primer amplification, estimates of nucleated cell counts were derived. TCRdb's copy holds only in-frame clones and misses some; the assay was immunoSEQ multiplex PCR. Clonal size and the V and J genes are those of that table, whereas D and trimming came from the DNA. The table lists 100,000 or so clones, around 80% of them singletons. The sample taken for sequencing was peripheral blood. J is TRBJ2-7 and V is TRBV5-1, with TRBD2 matching over 8 bases. This clonotype was sampled from a man between 65 and 85 years old with active or convalescent COVID-19. CDR3: CASSDGRAEAGEQYF. CDR3 DNA: TGCGCCAGCTCGGACGGGAGGGCCGAGGCGGGAGAGCAGTACTTC.